A selection of T cell receptor beta chains follows, all from one sample in a study of identical twins. TCRdb reprocessed the 5' RACE reads with MiXCR, giving one entry per CDR3 protein. The sample lists about 530,000 distinct CDR3 sequences; roughly 15% were seen once. These data were also filed under a second study, of yellow fever vaccine responses in identical twins.

Source material: CD4+ T cells sorted from blood. These receptors came from a woman younger than 30 in good health. The conserved cysteine and the conserved F or W are not part of the CDR3 here.

v_call	j_call	cdr3_aa
TRBV5-4	TRBJ1-2	ASSFLWAGDGYGYT
TRBV4-1	TRBJ2-3	ASSQVPRGGVLADTQY
TRBV4-2	TRBJ1-5	ASSQDLWEGQPQH
TRBV7-2	TRBJ2-1	ASSVAPGQGYNEQF
TRBV7-6	TRBJ2-1	ASSLMNYNEQF
TRBV20-1	TRBJ2-1	SASPGTGPNEQF
TRBV7-9	TRBJ1-1	ASSLAAEGVRNTEAF
TRBV7-2	TRBJ1-1	ASTLADTVNTEAF
TRBV24-1	TRBJ2-5	ATSEAGKTETQY
TRBV12-3/TRBV12-4	TRBJ2-1	ASRQGLAGNEQF
TRBV20-1	TRBJ2-7	SAVNAYEQY
TRBV5-5	TRBJ2-2	ASSLVGTVPGELF
TRBV6-1	TRBJ1-3	ASRGTPRTPSGNTIY
TRBV12-3/TRBV12-4	TRBJ1-2	ASSPWDRADYGYT
TRBV9	TRBJ2-2	ASSVGLSGSPNTGELF
TRBV7-9	TRBJ2-1	ASSLEGQDNEQF
TRBV6-2/TRBV6-3	TRBJ2-1	ASSQGLSYNEQF
TRBV5-6	TRBJ2-5	ASSFVGGETQY
TRBV5-6	TRBJ2-5	ASSPGLAGGPLETQY
TRBV15	TRBJ2-5	ATSRGSGETQY
TRBV4-1	TRBJ1-5	ASSQDAGYSNQPQH
TRBV24-1	TRBJ2-1	ATSDWWGSSYNEQF
TRBV24-1	TRBJ2-5	ATSRSGLETQY
TRBV7-6	TRBJ2-1	ASSRTGTPYNEQF
TRBV24-1	TRBJ2-1	ATSERTGHNEQF
TRBV7-3	TRBJ2-1	ASSPSQFSSYNEQF
TRBV29-1	TRBJ1-1	SVEATTEAF
TRBV12-3/TRBV12-4	TRBJ2-5	ASSFGLAGAQETQY
TRBV5-1	TRBJ2-1	ASSLASQNNEQF